This TCR beta chain emerged from a study of OX40 agonist ivuxolimab in advanced cancers. Germline V lookup: CDR1 KGHSH, CDR2 LQKENI. CDR3 length: 13 amino acids. V was trimmed by 2 bases and J by 1 base, leaving 5 bases between them. Generated by immunoSEQ multiplex PCR, the TCRdb table keeps only in-frame clones and is missing some. The sample consists of approximately 77,000 clones, approximately 92% of them appearing once. The chain couples TRBV18 to TRBJ2-5; TRBD1 might be the D (5 bases). The TCR sequence derives from an adult with an advanced solid tumor such as melanoma, head and neck, liver or kidney cancer. This specimen was CD4+ or CD8+ T cells sorted from blood, taken in a trial of the OX40 agonist ivuxolimab. The CDR3 nucleotides are TGTGCCAGCTCACCAGGGGCCCAAGAGACCCAGTACTTC. This codes for CASSPGAQETQYF. The full variable domain, rest sourced from reference TRBV18 and TRBJ2-5, is NAGVMQNPRHLVRRRGQEARLRCSPMKGHSHVYWYRQLPEEGLKFMVYLQKENIIDESGMPKERFSAEFPKEGPSILRIQQVVRGDSAAYFCASSPGAQETQYFGPGTRLLVL.